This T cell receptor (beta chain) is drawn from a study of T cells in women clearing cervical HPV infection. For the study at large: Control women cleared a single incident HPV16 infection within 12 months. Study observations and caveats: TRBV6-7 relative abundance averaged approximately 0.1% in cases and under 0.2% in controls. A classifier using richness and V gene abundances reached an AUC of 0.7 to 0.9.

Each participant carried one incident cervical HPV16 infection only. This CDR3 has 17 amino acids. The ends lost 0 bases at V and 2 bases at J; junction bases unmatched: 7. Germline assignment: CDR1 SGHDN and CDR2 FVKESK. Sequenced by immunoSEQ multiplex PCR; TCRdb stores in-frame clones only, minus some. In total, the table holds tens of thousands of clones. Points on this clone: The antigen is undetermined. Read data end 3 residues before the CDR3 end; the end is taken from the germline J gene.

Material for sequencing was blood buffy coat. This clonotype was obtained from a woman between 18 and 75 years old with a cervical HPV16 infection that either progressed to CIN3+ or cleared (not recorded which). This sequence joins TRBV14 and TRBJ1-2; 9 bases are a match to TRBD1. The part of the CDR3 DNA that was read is TGTGCCAGCAGCCAAGATTGGGGGACAGGGAAAAACTATGGC. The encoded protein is CASSQDWGTGKNYG. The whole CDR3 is CASSQDWGTGKNYGYTF.